A single T cell receptor beta chain is shown here with its context. This entry comes from a study of blood T cell repertoires in COVID-19. V lost 2 bases and J 4 bases, leaving 13 bases between the germline ends. Germline values: CDR1 LNHDA, CDR2 SQIVND (reference sequence). CDR3 size: 15 residues. Assay: immunoSEQ multiplex PCR; the TCRdb copy retains only in-frame clones and omits some. The sample includes 200,000 to 250,000 clones, 85% seen only once; the top ten take approximately 2.4%. The chain recombines TRBV19 with TRBJ2-3; tentative D call: TRBD2 (5 bases). The source material was peripheral blood. The sequence was collected from a woman in her seventies with COVID-19, enrolled during active disease. CDR3 protein: CASSINSGSADTQYF. CDR3 in DNA: TGTGCCAGTAGTATAAACAGCGGTTCTGCAGATACGCAGTATTTT. Variable domain in full (rest from reference TRBV19 and TRBJ2-3): DGGITQSPKYLFRKEGQNVTLSCEQNLNHDAMYWYRQDPGQGLRLIYYSQIVNDFQKGDIAEGYSVSREKKESFPLTVTSAQKNPTAFYLCASSINSGSADTQYFGPGTRLTVL.